Here is one T cell receptor beta chain with its context. Its specificity is not known. These data belong to a study of cytomegalovirus exposure and HLA in healthy donors. Notes on the study in general: The records held CMV serostatus as the only immune exposure information. Accounts indicate the classifier identified cytomegalovirus status with strong specificity and sensitivity. The authors later found HLA-associated TCR beta chains more clonally expanded than equally common others. Among TCR beta chains, those listed as cytomegalovirus-associated numbered over 150.

PCR primers comprised 60 Vbeta and 13 Jbeta primers. The data were produced by immunoSEQ multiplex PCR, yet TCRdb's version contains in-frame clones alone and is incomplete. This table lists some 71,000 clones. Germline V lookup: CDR1 LGHNA, CDR2 YSLEER. The CDR3 runs 15 residues. The ends were cut back, 0 bases at V and 4 bases at J, with 12 bases in the middle. The sequenced material came from PBMCs. This TCR derives from a young woman in good health and CMV-seronegative. The V gene is TRBV4-3, the J gene TRBJ1-2; TRBD1 might be the D (5 bases). DNA of the CDR3: TGCGCCAGCAGCCAAGATGGAGGGGCCGGCTATGGCTACACCTTC. Residues: CASSQDGGAGYGYTF.